The clone carrying this T cell receptor beta chain was counted at least ten times. These data come from a study of early T cells in non-severe SARS-CoV-2 infection. CDR1 is SGHRS, CDR2 YFSETQ, per germline. Trimming took 4 bases from V and 5 from J; bases not matched to a gene: 20. The CDR3 covers 19 residues. TCRdb independently ran MiXCR on the 5' RACE reads; one entry per CDR3 protein. The data contain 30,000 to 35,000 distinct CDR3 sequences, around 7% of them seen just once; the ten biggest clones take up less than 5%. This sequence was found in an adult who was a healthcare worker with PCR-confirmed SARS-CoV-2 infection or an uninfected control (not recorded which). The V and J genes are TRBV5-1 and TRBJ2-3; 9 bases are a match to TRBD2. The sequenced sample was whole blood. This CDR3 is CASSESPLALAGVGDTQYF. For the CDR3, the DNA is TGCGCCAGCAGCGAATCCCCCCTCGCCTTAGCGGGAGTGGGAGATACGCAGTATTTT.